This T cell receptor (beta chain) was found in a study of OX40 agonist ivuxolimab in advanced cancers. Study context: Ivuxolimab, which patients received intravenously every 2 weeks, was dosed at 0.01 to 10 mg/kg. Broader study findings: There were, on average, more expanded clones in CD8+ T cells than in CD4+. Part of the nonresponder group also had normalized T-cell clonal expansion that was low.

Patients were excluded for autoimmune disease history or systemic immunosuppression. V lost 4 bases to trimming and J lost 0 bases; unmatched junction nucleotides: 1. Germline CDR1 reads MNHEY; CDR2 reads SVGAGI. The CDR3 has 15 amino acids. Here immunoSEQ multiplex PCR was the method, and the copy in TCRdb shows in-frame clones only, minus some. The sample yields roughly 83,000 clones, about 90% seen once. Concerning this clone: Antigen specificity is unknown.

The sample consisted of CD4+ or CD8+ T cells sorted from blood, taken in a trial of the OX40 agonist ivuxolimab. This TCR was recovered from an adult with an advanced solid tumor such as melanoma, head and neck, liver or kidney cancer. The rearrangement joins TRBV6-5 to TRBJ1-3; 9 bases align to TRBD1. CDR3 sequence reads: CASSSTGGSGNTIYF. For the CDR3, the DNA is TGTGCCAGCAGTTCGACAGGGGGCTCTGGAAACACCATATATTTT.